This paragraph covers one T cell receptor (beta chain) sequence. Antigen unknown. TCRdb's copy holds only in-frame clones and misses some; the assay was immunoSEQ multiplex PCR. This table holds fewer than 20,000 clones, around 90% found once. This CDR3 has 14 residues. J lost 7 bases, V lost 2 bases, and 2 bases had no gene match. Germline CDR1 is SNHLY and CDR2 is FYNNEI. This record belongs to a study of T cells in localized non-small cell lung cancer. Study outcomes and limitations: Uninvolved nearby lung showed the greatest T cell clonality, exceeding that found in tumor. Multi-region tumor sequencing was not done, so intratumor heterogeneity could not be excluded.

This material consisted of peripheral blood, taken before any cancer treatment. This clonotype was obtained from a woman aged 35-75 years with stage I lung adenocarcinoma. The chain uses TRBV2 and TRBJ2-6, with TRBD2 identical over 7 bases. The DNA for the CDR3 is TGTGCCAGCAGTGAATTGACTAGCGCCAACGTCCTGACTTTC. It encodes CASSELTSANVLTF.